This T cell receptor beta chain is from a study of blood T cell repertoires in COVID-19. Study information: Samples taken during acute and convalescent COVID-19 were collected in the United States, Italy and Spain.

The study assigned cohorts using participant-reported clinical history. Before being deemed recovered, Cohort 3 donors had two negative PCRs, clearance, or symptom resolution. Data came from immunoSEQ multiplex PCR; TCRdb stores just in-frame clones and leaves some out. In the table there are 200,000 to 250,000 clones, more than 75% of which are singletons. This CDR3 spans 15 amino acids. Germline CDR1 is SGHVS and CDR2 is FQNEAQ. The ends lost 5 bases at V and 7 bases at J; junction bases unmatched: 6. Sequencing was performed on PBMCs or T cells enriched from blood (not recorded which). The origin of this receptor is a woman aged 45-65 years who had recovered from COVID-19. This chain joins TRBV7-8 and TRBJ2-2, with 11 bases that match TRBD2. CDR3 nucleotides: TGTGCCAGCAGCCTACTAGCGGGAGACTACGGGGAGCTGTTTTTT. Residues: CASSLLAGDYGELFF.